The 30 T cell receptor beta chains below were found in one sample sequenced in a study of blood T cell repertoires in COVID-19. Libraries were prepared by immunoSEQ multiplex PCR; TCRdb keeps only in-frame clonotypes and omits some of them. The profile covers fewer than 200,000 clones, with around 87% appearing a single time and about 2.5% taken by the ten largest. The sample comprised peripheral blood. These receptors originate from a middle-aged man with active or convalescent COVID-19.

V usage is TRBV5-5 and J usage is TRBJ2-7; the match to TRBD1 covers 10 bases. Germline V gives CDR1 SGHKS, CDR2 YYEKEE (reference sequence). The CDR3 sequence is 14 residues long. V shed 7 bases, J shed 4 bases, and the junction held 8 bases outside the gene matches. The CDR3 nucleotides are TGTGCCAGCTTATCCGGGACAGGGGCGTACGAGCAGTACTTC. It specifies CASLSGTGAYEQYF.

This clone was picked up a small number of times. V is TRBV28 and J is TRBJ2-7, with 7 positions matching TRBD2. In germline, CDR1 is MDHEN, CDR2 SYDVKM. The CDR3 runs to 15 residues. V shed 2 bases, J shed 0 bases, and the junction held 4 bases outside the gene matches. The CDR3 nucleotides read TGTGCCAGCAGTTTAAGGCGGGGGTTCTCCTACGAGCAGTACTTC. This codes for CASSLRRGFSYEQYF.

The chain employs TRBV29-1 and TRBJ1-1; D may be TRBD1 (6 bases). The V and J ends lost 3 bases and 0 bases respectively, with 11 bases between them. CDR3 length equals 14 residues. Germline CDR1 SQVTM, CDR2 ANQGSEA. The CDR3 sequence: CSVDAGQLNTEAFF. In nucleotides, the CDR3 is TGCAGCGTTGATGCCGGACAGTTGAACACTGAAGCTTTCTTT.

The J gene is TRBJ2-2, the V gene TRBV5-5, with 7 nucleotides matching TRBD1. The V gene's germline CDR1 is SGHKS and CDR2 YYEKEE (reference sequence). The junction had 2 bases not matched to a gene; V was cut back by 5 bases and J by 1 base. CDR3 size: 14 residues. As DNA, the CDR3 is TGTGCCAGCAGAGGGGGCTGGAACACCGGGGAGCTGTTTTTT. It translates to CASRGGWNTGELFF.

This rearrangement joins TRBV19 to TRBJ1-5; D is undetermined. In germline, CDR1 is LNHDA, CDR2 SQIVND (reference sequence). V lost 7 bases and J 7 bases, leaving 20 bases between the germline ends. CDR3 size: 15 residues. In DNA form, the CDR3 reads TGTGCCAGTACAAAGGCGGGAGGAGGTAACCAGCCCCAGCATTTT. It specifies CASTKAGGGNQPQHF.

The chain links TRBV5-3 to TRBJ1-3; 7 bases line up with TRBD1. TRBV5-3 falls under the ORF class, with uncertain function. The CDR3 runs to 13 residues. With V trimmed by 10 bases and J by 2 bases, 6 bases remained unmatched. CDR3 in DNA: TGTGCCGGGGGGCAGGGGGCTGGAAACACCATATATTTT. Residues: CAGGQGAGNTIYF.

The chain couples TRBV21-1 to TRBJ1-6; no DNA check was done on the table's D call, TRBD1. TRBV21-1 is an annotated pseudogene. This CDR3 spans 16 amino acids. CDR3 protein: CASSPPIGTGNSPLHF. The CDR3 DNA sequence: TGTGCCAGCAGCCCGCCCATAGGGACAGGAAATTCACCCCTCCACTTT.

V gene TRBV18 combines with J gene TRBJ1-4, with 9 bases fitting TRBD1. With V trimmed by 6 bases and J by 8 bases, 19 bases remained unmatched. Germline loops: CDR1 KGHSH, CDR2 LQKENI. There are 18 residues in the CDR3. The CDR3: CASSPRTGEGKQYEKLFF. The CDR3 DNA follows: TGTGCCAGCTCCCCAAGGACAGGGGAGGGGAAGCAATACGAAAAACTGTTTTTT.

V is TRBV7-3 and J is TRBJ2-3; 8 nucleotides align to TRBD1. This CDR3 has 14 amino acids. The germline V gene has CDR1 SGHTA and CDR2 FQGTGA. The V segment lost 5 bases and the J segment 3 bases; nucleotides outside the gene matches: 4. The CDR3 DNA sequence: TGTGCCAGCAGCCGCGGACAGGGAACAGATACGCAGTATTTT. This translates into CASSRGQGTDTQYF.

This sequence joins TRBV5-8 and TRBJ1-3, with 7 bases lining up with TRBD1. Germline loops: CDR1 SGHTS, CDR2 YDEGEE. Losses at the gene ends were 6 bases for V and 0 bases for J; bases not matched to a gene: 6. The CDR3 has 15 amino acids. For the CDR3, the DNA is TGTGCCAGCACTAGGGACAGCTCCTCTGGAAACACCATATATTTT. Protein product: CASTRDSSSGNTIYF. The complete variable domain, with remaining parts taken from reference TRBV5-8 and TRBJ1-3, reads EAGVTQSPTHLIKTRGQQATLRCSPISGHTSVYWYQQALGLGLQFLLWYDEGEERNRGNFPPRFSGRQFPNYSSELNVNALELEDSALYLCASTRDSSSGNTIYFGEGSWLTVV.

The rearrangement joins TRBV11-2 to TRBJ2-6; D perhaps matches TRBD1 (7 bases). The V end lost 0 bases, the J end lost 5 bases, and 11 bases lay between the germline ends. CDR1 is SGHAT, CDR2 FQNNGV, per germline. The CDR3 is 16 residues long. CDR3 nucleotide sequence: TGTGCCAGCAGCTTAGAGGAGGGGGCCTGGGCCAACGTCCTGACTTTC. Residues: CASSLEEGAWANVLTF.

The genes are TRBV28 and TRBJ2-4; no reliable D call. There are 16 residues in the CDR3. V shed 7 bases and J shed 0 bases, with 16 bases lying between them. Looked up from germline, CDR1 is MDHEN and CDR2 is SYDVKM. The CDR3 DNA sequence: TGTGCCAGCACTCACTCCAGGCTACTAGCCAAAAACATTCAGTACTTC. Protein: CASTHSRLLAKNIQYF.

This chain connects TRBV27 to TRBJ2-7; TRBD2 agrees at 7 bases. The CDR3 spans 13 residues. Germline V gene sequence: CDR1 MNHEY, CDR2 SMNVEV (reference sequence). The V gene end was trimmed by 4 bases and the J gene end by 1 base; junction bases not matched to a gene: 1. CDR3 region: CASSWEGSYEQYF. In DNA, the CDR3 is TGTGCCAGCAGTTGGGAGGGGTCCTACGAGCAGTACTTC.

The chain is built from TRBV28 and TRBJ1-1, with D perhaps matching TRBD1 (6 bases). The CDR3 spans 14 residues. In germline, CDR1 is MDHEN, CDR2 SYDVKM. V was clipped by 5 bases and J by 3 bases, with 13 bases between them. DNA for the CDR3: TGTGCCAGCAGTAAAAGGGGGTCCCACACTGAAGCTTTCTTT. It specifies CASSKRGSHTEAFF.

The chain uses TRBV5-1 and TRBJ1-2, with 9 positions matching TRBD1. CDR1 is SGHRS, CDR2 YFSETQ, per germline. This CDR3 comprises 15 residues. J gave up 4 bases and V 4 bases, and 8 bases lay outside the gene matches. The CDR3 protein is CASSPGTGKTYGYTF. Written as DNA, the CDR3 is TGCGCCAGCAGCCCGGGGACAGGGAAAACCTATGGCTACACCTTC.

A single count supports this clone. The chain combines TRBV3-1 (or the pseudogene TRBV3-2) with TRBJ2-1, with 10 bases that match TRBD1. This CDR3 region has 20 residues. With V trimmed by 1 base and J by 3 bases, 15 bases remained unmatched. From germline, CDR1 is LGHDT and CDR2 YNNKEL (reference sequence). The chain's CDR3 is CASSQVTRDRGPLLYNEQFF. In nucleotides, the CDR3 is TGTGCCAGCAGCCAAGTAACACGGGACAGGGGTCCTCTCCTCTACAATGAGCAGTTCTTC.

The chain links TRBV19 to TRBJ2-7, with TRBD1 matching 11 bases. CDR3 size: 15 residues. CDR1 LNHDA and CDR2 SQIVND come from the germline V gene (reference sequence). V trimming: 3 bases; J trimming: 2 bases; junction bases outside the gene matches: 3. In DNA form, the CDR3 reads TGTGCCAGTAGTATCGGGACAGGGGGGCCCTACGAGCAGTACTTC. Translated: CASSIGTGGPYEQYF.

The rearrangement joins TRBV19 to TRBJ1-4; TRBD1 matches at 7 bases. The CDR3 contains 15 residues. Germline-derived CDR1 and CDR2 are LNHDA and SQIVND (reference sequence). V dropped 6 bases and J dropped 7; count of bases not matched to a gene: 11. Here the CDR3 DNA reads TGTGCCAGTAGAACAGGGGAAGGTGGTGCTGAAAAACTGTTTTTT. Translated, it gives CASRTGEGGAEKLFF.

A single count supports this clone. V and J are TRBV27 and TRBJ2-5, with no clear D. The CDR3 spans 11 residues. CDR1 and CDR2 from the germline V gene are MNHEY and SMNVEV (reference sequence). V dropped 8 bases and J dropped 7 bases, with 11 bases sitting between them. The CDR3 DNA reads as TGTGCCAGCTTTGGGCCCGGGACCCAGTACTTC. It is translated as CASFGPGTQYF.

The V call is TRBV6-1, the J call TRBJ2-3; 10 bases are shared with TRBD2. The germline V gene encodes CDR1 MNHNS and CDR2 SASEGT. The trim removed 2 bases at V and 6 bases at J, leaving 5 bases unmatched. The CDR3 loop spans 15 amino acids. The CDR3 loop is CASSELAGAADTQYF. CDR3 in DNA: TGTGCCAGCAGTGAACTAGCGGGGGCCGCTGATACGCAGTATTTT.

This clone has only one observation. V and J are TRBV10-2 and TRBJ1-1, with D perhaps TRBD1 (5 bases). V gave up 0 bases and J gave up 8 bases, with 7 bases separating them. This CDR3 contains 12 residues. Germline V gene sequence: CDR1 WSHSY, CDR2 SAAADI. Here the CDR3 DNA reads TGCGCCAGCAGTGAGTCAAGGACAGAAGCTTTCTTT. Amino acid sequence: CASSESRTEAFF.

The chain's CDR3 is CASSLAGGSYEQYF. Here the CDR3 DNA reads TGCGCCAGCAGCTTGGCCGGCGGCTCCTACGAGCAGTACTTC. The chain couples TRBV5-1 to TRBJ2-7; no firm D call. Trimming pared 0 bases from V and 0 bases from J, leaving 7 bases between. The CDR3 totals 14 residues. The V gene's germline CDR1 is SGHRS and CDR2 YFSETQ.

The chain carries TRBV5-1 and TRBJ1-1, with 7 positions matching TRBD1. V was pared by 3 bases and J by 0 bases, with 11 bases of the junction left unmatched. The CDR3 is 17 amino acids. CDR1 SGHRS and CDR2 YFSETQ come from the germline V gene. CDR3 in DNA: TGCGCCAGCAGCTCAGGGACAGCTAGTATCATGAACACTGAAGCTTTCTTT. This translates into CASSSGTASIMNTEAFF.

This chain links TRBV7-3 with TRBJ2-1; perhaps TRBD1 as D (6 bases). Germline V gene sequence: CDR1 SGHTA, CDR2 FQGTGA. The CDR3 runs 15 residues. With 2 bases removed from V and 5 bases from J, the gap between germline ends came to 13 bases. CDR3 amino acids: CASSLGDQGHNEQFF. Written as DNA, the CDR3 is TGTGCCAGCAGCTTAGGGGACCAGGGGCACAATGAGCAGTTCTTC.

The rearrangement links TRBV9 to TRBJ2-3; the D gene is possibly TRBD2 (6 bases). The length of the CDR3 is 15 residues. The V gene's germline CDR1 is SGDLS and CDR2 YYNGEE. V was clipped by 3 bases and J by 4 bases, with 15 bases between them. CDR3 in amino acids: CASSGYGGIADTQYF. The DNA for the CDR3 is TGTGCCAGCAGCGGGTACGGGGGAATTGCAGATACGCAGTATTTT.

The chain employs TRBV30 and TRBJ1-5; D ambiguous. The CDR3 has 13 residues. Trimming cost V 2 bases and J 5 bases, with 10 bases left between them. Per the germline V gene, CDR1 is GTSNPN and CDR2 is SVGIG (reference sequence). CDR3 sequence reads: CAWSIGIDQPQHF. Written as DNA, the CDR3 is TGTGCCTGGAGTATCGGGATTGATCAGCCCCAGCATTTT. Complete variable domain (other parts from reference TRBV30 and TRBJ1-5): SQTIHQWPATLVQPVGSPLSLECTVEGTSNPNLYWYRQAAGRGLQLLFYSVGIGQISSEVPQNLSASRPQDRQFILSSKKLLLSDSGFYLCAWSIGIDQPQHFGDGTRLSIL.

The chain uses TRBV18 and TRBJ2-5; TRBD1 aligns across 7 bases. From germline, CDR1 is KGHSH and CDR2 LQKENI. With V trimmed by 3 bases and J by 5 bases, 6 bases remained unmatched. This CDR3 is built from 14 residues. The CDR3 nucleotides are TGTGCCAGCTCACCGCCTACAGGGGTCGAGACCCAGTACTTC. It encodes CASSPPTGVETQYF. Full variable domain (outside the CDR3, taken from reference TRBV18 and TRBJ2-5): NAGVMQNPRHLVRRRGQEARLRCSPMKGHSHVYWYRQLPEEGLKFMVYLQKENIIDESGMPKERFSAEFPKEGPSILRIQQVVRGDSAAYFCASSPPTGVETQYFGPGTRLLVL.

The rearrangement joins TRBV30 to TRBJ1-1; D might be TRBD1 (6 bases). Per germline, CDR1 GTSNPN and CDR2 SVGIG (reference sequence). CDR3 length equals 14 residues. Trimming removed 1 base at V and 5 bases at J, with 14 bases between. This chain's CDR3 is CAWSEGVRRTEAFF. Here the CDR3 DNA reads TGTGCCTGGAGTGAGGGGGTTAGGAGAACTGAAGCTTTCTTT.

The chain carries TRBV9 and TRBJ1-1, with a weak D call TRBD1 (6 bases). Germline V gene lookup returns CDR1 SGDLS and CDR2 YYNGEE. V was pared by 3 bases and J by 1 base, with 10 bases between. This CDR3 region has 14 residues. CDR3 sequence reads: CASSAGQTNTEAFF. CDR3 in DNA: TGTGCCAGCAGCGCAGGACAGACGAACACTGAAGCTTTCTTT. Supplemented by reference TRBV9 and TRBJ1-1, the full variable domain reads DSGVTQTPKHLITATGQRVTLRCSPRSGDLSVYWYQQSLDQGLQFLIQYYNGEERAKGNILERFSAQQFPDLHSELNLSSLELGDSALYFCASSAGQTNTEAFFGQGTRLTVV.

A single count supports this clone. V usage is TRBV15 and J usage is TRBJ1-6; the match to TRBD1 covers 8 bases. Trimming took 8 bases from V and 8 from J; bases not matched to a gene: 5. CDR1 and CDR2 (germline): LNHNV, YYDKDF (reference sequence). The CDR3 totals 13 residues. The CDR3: CATSGTGDSPLHF. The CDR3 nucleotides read TGTGCCACCTCGGGGACAGGAGATTCACCCCTCCACTTT.